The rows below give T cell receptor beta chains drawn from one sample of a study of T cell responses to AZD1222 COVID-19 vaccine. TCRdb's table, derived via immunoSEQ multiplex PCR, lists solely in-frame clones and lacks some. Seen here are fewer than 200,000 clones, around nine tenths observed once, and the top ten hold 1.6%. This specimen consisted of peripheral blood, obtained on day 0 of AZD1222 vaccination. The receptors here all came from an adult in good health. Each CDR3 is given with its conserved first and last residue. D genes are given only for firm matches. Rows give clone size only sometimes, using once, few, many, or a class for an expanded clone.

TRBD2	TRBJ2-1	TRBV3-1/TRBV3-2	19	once	TGTGCCAGCAGCCAAGATCCCCGGGGACTAGCGGGGTCCTACAATGAGCAGTTCTTC	CASSQDPRGLAGSYNEQFF
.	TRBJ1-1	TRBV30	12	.	TGTGCCTTCGGACAGATGAACACTGAAGCTTTCTTT	CAFGQMNTEAFF
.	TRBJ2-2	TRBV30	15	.	TGTGCCTGTCACCGGGGACTGGCGAACACCGGGGAGCTGTTTTTT	CACHRGLANTGELFF
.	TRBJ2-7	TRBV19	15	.	TGTGCCAGTAGTACCAGGCCCCTCGACATCAACGAGCAGTACTTC	CASSTRPLDINEQYF
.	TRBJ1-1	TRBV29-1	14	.	TGCAGCGTTGAAGAGCCCCGGGGTTACACTGAAGCTTTCTTT	CSVEEPRGYTEAFF
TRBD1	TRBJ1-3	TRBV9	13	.	TGTGCCAGCAGCTCGGACAGGGGAAACACCATATATTTT	CASSSDRGNTIYF
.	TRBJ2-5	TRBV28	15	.	TGTGCCAGCAGTTTAGATCCACGGGGATTGGAGACCCAGTACTTC	CASSLDPRGLETQYF
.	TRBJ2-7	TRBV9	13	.	TGTGCCAGCAGCGTAACCCCCAGAGGCGAGCAGTACTTC	CASSVTPRGEQYF
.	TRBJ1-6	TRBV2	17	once	TGTGCCAGCAGTGAAAACTTGGCGAGCTCCTATAATTCACCCCTCCACTTT	CASSENLASSYNSPLHF
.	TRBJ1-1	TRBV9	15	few	TGTGCCAGCAGCCCTTTAGGACACCTGAACACTGAAGCTTTCTTT	CASSPLGHLNTEAFF
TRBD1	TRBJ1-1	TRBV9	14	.	TGTGCCAGCAGCGCCCGGACAGGGCACACTGAAGCTTTCTTT	CASSARTGHTEAFF
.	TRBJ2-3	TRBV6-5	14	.	TGTGCCAGCAGGAGGACGCCGAACACAGATACGCAGTATTTT	CASRRTPNTDTQYF
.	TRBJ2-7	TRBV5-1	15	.	TGCGCCAGCAGCCCGAGGTGGACTAACGCCTACGAGCAGTACTTC	CASSPRWTNAYEQYF
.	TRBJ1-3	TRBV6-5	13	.	TGTGCCAGCACCCTAGGTCCCGGAAACACCATATATTTT	CASTLGPGNTIYF
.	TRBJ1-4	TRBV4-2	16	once	TGTGCCAGCAGCCCAGCCCAGGCGGCAACTAATGAAAAACTGTTTTTT	CASSPAQAATNEKLFF
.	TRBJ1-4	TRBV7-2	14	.	TGTGCCAGCAGCTTAGCTATCAGTGGTGAAAAACTGTTTTTT	CASSLAISGEKLFF
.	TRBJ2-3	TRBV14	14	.	TGTGCCAGCAGCCAAGGGGCTAGCAGGGATACGCAGTATTTT	CASSQGASRDTQYF
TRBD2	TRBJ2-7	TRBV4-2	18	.	TGTGCCAGCAGCCAAGATATTCGACTAGCGGGAGATTCGTACGAGCAGTACTTC	CASSQDIRLAGDSYEQYF
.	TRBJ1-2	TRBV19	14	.	TGTGCCAGTAGTATAGGGGGGGCTCCGGGCGGCTACACCTTC	CASSIGGAPGGYTF
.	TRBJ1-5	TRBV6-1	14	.	TGTGCCAGCAGTGAATGGGGGAGGGATCAGCCCCAGCATTTT	CASSEWGRDQPQHF
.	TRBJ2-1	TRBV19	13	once	TGTGCCAGTAAGAGACTAGGGCACAATGAGCAGTTCTTC	CASKRLGHNEQFF
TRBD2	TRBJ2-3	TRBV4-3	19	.	TGCGCCAGCAGCCAAGATCCGGCTAGCGGGGGGTTCAGCACAGATACGCAGTATTTT	CASSQDPASGGFSTDTQYF
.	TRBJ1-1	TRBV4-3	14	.	TGCGCCAGCAGCCGCGAAGGAAGGGACACTGAAGCTTTCTTT	CASSREGRDTEAFF
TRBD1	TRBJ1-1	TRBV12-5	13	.	TGTGCTAAGAGGGACAGTCAGAACACTGAAGCTTTCTTT	CAKRDSQNTEAFF
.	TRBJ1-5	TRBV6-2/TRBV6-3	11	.	TGTGCCAGCAGTTCGGGACAGCCCCAGCATTTT	CASSSGQPQHF
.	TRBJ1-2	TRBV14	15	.	TGTGCCAGCAGCACCTCCTACAGGGAAAGGGATGGCTACACCTTC	CASSTSYRERDGYTF
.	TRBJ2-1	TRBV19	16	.	TGTGCCAGTACCCTCTCCGGCCGGACAGCGAACAATGAGCAGTTCTTC	CASTLSGRTANNEQFF
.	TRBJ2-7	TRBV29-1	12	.	TGCAGCGTTATCAGGAGCTCCTACGAGCAGTACTTC	CSVIRSSYEQYF
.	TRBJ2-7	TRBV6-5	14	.	TGTGCCAGCAGGGGGGACACCCCACTCTACGAGCAGTACTTC	CASRGDTPLYEQYF
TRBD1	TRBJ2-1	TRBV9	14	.	TGTGCCAGCAGCGGGGGACAGGGGGCTAGTGAGCAGTTCTTC	CASSGGQGASEQFF
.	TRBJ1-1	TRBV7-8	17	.	TGTGCCAGCAGCTTAGCCCGACTAGGGACACCATCCGCTGAAGCTTTCTTT	CASSLARLGTPSAEAFF
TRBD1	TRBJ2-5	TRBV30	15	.	TGTGCCTGGAGTGCCCGGGGACAGGGGTTAGAGACCCAGTACTTC	CAWSARGQGLETQYF
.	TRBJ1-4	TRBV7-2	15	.	TGTGCCAGCAGCTCCAACCTTCGTACCAATGAAAAACTGTTTTTT	CASSSNLRTNEKLFF
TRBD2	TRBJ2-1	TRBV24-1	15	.	TGTGCCACCAGTGACTTCCGGGGGGACCACAATGAGCAGTTCTTC	CATSDFRGDHNEQFF
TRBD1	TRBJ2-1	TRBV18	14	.	TGTGCCAGCTCGACCGGGACAGGGGTCAATGAGCAGTTCTTC	CASSTGTGVNEQFF
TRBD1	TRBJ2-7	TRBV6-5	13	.	TGTGCCAGCAGTAGGGACAGGGCCCTCGAGCAGTACTTC	CASSRDRALEQYF
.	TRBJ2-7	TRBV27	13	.	TGTGCCAGCAGTTTGGGCAGTTTCTACGAGCAGTACTTC	CASSLGSFYEQYF
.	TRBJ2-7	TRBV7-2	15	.	TGTGCCAGCAGCCCCGGGGCGCGGGAATTGAACGAGCAGTACTTC	CASSPGARELNEQYF
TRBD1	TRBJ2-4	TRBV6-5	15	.	TGTGCCAGCAGTCAGGACAGGGTAGCCAAAAACATTCAGTACTTC	CASSQDRVAKNIQYF
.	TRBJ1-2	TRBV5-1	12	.	TGCGCCAGCAGAAATGACAGTGGCGGCTACACCTTC	CASRNDSGGYTF